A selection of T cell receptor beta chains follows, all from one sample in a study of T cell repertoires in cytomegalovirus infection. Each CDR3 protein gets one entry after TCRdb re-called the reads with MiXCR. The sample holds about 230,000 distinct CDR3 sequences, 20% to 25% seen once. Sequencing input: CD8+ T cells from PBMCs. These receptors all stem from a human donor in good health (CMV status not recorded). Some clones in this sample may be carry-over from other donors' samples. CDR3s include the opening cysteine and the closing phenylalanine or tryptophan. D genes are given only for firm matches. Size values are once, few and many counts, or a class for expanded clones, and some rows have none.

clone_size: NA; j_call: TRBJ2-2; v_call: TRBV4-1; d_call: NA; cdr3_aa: CASSQLAQGTGELFF; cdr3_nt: TGCGCCAGCAGCCAATTAGCCCAGGGCACCGGGGAGCTGTTTTTT
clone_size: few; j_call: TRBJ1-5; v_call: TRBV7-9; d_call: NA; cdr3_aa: CASSLAGFSNQPQHF; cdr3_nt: TGTGCCAGCAGCTTGGCAGGATTTAGCAATCAGCCCCAGCATTTT
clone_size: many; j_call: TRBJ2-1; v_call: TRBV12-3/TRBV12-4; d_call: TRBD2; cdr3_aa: CASSFLAGGYNEQFF; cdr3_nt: TGTGCCAGCAGTTTTCTAGCGGGGGGGTACAATGAGCAGTTCTTC
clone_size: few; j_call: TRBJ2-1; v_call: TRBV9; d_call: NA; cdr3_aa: CASSVMRGTEQFF; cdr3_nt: TGTGCCAGCAGCGTAATGAGGGGGACTGAGCAGTTCTTC
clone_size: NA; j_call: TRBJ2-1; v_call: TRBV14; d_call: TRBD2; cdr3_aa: CASSQLAGASYNEQFF; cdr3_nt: TGTGCCAGCAGCCAACTAGCGGGGGCCTCCTACAATGAGCAGTTCTTC
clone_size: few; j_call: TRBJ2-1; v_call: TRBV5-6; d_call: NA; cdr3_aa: CASSQGWGPYNEQFF; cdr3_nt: TGTGCCAGCAGCCAAGGGTGGGGGCCCTACAATGAGCAGTTCTTC
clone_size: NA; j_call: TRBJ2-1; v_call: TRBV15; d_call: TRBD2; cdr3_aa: CATRRLAGAYNEQFF; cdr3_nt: TGTGCCACCAGGAGACTAGCGGGGGCATACAATGAGCAGTTCTTC
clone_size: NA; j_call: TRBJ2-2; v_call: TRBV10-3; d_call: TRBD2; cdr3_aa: CAISDTSGGPNTGELFF; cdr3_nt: TGTGCCATCAGTGACACTAGCGGGGGACCGAACACCGGGGAGCTGTTTTTT
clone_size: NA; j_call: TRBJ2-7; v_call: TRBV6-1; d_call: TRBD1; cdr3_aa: CASGTVSYEQYF; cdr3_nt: TGTGCCAGCGGGACAGTCTCCTACGAGCAGTACTTC
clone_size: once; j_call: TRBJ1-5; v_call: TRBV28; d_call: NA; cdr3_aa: CASSLKSQAGQPQHF; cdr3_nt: TGTGCCAGCAGTTTGAAATCCCAAGCGGGTCAGCCCCAGCATTTT
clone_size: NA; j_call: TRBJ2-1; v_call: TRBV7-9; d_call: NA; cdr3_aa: CASSLVIGTSNEQFF; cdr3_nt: TGTGCCAGCAGCTTAGTTATCGGAACCAGCAATGAGCAGTTCTTC
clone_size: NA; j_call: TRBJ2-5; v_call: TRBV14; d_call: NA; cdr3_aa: CASSQAWGTLYQETQYF; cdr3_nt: TGTGCCAGCAGCCAAGCTTGGGGCACCTTGTACCAAGAGACCCAGTACTTC
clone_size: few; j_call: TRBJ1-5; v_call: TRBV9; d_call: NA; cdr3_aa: CASSVASNQPQHF; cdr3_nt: TGTGCCAGCAGCGTGGCTAGCAATCAGCCCCAGCATTTT
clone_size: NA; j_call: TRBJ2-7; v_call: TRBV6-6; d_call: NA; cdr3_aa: CASKLEGGTYEQYF; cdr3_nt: TGTGCCAGCAAGCTAGAGGGGGGAACCTACGAGCAGTACTTC
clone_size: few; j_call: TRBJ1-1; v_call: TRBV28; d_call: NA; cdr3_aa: CASSLIRDSNTEAFF; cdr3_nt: TGTGCCAGCAGTTTAATTCGGGATTCGAACACTGAAGCTTTCTTT
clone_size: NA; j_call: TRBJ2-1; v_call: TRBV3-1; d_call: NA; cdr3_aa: CASSQGRGLHNEQFF; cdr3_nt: TGTGCCAGCAGCCAAGGACGAGGCCTGCACAATGAGCAGTTCTTC
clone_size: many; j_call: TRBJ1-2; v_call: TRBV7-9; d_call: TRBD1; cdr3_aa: CASSSTGANYGYTF; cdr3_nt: TGTGCCAGCAGCTCGACAGGGGCGAACTATGGCTACACCTTC
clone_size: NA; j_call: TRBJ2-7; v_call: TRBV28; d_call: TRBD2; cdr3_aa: CASSTRGLAIYEQYF; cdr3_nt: TGTGCCAGCAGTACCCGCGGACTAGCTATATACGAGCAGTACTTC
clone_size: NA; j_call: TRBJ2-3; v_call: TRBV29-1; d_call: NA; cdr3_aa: CSVYLGGIQGGVTDTQYF; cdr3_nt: TGCAGCGTCTACCTGGGCGGTATCCAGGGGGGAGTGACAGATACGCAGTATTTT
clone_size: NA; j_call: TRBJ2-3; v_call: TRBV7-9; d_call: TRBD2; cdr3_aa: CASSPLADLTDTQYF; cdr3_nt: TGTGCCAGCAGCCCCCTAGCGGACCTCACAGATACGCAGTATTTT
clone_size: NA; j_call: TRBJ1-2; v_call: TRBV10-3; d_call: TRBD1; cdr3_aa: CATGQGEGIGYTF; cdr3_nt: TGTGCCACCGGACAGGGTGAGGGTATTGGCTACACCTTC
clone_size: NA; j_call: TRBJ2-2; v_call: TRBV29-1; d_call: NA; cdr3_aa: CSVEEVGTGELFF; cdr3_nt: TGCAGCGTTGAAGAGGTGGGGACCGGGGAGCTGTTTTTT
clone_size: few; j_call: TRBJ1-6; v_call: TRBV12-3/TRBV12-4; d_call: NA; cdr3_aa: CASAASSYNSPLHF; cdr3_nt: TGTGCCAGCGCTGCTAGCTCCTATAATTCACCCCTCCACTTT
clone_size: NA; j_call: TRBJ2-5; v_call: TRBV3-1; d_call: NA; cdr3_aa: CASSNRGPQETQYF; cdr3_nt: TGTGCCAGCAGCAACCGGGGCCCCCAAGAGACCCAGTACTTC
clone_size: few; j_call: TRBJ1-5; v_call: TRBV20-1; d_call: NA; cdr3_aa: CSAPQGSNQPQHF; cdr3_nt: TGCAGTGCTCCACAGGGAAGCAATCAGCCCCAGCATTTT
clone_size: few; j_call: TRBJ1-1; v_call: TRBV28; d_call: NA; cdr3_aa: CASRATASNTEAFF; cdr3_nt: TGTGCCAGCAGGGCGACAGCTAGCAACACTGAAGCTTTCTTT
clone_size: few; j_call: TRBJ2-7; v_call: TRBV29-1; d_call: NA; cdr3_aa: CSFLTGEGEQYF; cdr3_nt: TGCAGCTTCCTAACAGGGGAGGGAGAGCAGTACTTC
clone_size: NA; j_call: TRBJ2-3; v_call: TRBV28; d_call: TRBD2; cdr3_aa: CASSLGVAGGSTDTQYF; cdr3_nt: TGTGCCAGCAGTTTGGGGGTAGCGGGGGGTAGCACAGATACGCAGTATTTT
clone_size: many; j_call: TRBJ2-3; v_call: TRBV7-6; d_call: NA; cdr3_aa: CASSGRASTDTQYF; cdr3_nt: TGTGCCAGCAGCGGCCGGGCTAGCACAGATACGCAGTATTTT
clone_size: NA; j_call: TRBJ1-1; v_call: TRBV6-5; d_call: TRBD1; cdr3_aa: CASSTGGLEAFF; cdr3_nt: TGTGCCAGCAGTACAGGGGGCCTTGAAGCTTTCTTT
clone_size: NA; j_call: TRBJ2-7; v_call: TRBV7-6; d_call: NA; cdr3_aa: CASAKEGVYEQYF; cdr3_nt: TGTGCCAGCGCTAAGGAGGGCGTATACGAGCAGTACTTC
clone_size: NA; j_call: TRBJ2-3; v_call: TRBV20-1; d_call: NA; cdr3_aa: CTSGLLGTDTQYF; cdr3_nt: TGCACTTCCGGACTTCTTGGCACAGATACGCAGTATTTT
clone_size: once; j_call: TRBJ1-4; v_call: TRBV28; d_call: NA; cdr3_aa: CASSFALRPATNEKLFF; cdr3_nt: TGTGCCAGCAGTTTTGCCCTCCGACCTGCAACTAATGAAAAACTGTTTTTT
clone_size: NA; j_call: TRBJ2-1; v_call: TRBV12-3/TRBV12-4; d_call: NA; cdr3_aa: CASSSSWDGVAYNEQFF; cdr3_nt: TGTGCCAGCAGTTCGTCCTGGGACGGGGTGGCCTACAATGAGCAGTTCTTC